These 17 T cell receptor beta chains originate from one sample sequenced in a study of OX40 agonist ivuxolimab in advanced cancers. Receptor amplification or capture employed the immunoSEQ multiplex PCR assay. As stored in TCRdb, this immuneACCESS dataset retains in-frame rearrangements with V and J assigned. A fraction of the clones does not appear; measured against another copy, unresolved V genes explain less than half of the discrepancy, and the remainder lacks a known reason. The sample table holds roughly 60,000 clones, of which about 89% were seen once. Of the sample, over 0.65% is held by the ten largest clones. Specimen: CD4+ or CD8+ T cells sorted from blood, collected in a trial of the OX40 agonist ivuxolimab. The receptors were gathered from an adult with an advanced solid tumor such as melanoma, head and neck, liver or kidney cancer.

The gene calls are TRBV7-3 and TRBJ2-3; D gene ambiguous. V lost 5 bases to trimming and J lost 2 bases, with 11 bases between them. Per germline, CDR1 SGHTA and CDR2 FQGTGA. This CDR3 spans 14 amino acids. CDR3 DNA sequence: TGTGCCAGCAGCCACGACATTACCACAGATACGCAGTATTTT. Amino acid sequence: CASSHDITTDTQYF.

The V call is TRBV9, the J call TRBJ2-3; D not certain. The CDR3 loop spans 13 amino acids. V was cut by 0 bases and J by 4 bases, with 6 bases left in between. The germline V gene has CDR1 SGDLS and CDR2 YYNGEE. This CDR3 reads CASSVGGPDTQYF. The CDR3 nucleotides are TGTGCCAGCAGCGTAGGTGGGCCAGATACGCAGTATTTT.

This chain uses TRBV5-1 with TRBJ1-5; the D gene is possibly TRBD1 (5 bases). Germline V gene lookup returns CDR1 SGHRS and CDR2 YFSETQ. This CDR3 comprises 15 residues. V was pared by 1 base and J by 2 bases, with 10 bases between. The CDR3, as DNA: TGCGCCAGCAGCTTGTCGGGGGAGCGCAATCAGCCCCAGCATTTT. Its protein is CASSLSGERNQPQHF. Combining the CDR3 with reference TRBV5-1 and TRBJ1-5 gives the whole variable domain KAGVTQTPRYLIKTRGQQVTLSCSPISGHRSVSWYQQTPGQGLQFLFEYFSETQRNKGNFPGRFSGRQFSNSRSEMNVSTLELGDSALYLCASSLSGERNQPQHFGDGTRLSIL.

This rearrangement joins TRBV28 to TRBJ1-2, with 7 bases identical to TRBD1. Germline values: CDR1 MDHEN, CDR2 SYDVKM. This CDR3 has 17 residues. V trimming: 2 bases; J trimming: 8 bases; junction bases outside the gene matches: 17. The CDR3 protein is CASSLLTRQGLSKGYTF. The CDR3 bases are TGTGCCAGCAGTTTACTAACCCGACAGGGCCTCTCGAAGGGCTACACCTTC.

The chain recombines TRBV18 with TRBJ2-1; 7 bases are shared with TRBD1. V gave up 3 bases and J gave up 2 bases; unmatched junction bases: 7. The length of the CDR3 is 16 residues. Germline CDR1 and CDR2: KGHSH and LQKENI. The CDR3 coding sequence is TGTGCCAGCTCACCTCTCAGACAGGGCCCCTACAATGAGCAGTTCTTC. This codes for CASSPLRQGPYNEQFF.

This chain joins TRBV6-1 and TRBJ2-4, with 8 bases identical to TRBD2. Germline-derived CDR1 and CDR2 are MNHNS and SASEGT. CDR3 length equals 15 residues. V dropped 8 bases and J dropped 8; count of bases not matched to a gene: 14. CDR3 nucleotides: TGTGCCAGCCGCGGCGGTAGCGGGGTTAAGGACATTCAGTACTTC. It encodes CASRGGSGVKDIQYF.

This clone showed up just once. The rearrangement links TRBV18 to TRBJ1-2; 11 bases are shared with TRBD1. The CDR3 has 14 residues. Looked up from germline, CDR1 is KGHSH and CDR2 is LQKENI. The V gene end was trimmed by 5 bases and the J gene end by 6 bases; junction bases not matched to a gene: 5. Here the CDR3 DNA reads TGTGCCAGCTCATCGGACAGGGGGCTCGATGGCTACACCTTC. Amino acids: CASSSDRGLDGYTF. The entire variable domain, with the rest obtained from reference TRBV18 and TRBJ1-2, is as follows: NAGVMQNPRHLVRRRGQEARLRCSPMKGHSHVYWYRQLPEEGLKFMVYLQKENIIDESGMPKERFSAEFPKEGPSILRIQQVVRGDSAAYFCASSSDRGLDGYTFGSGTRLTVV.

The rearrangement joins TRBV7-9 to TRBJ2-2, with D hard to call. Germline-derived CDR1 and CDR2 are SEHNR and FQNEAQ (reference sequence). Trimming removed 10 bases from V and 1 base from J, with 7 bases in between. The CDR3 spans 12 residues. The CDR3 protein is CATDQNTGELFF. CDR3 coding DNA: TGTGCCACTGACCAGAACACCGGGGAGCTGTTTTTT.

V usage is TRBV11-2 and J usage is TRBJ2-3; D not certain. The CDR3 is 16 amino acids. V lost 0 bases and J 0 bases, leaving 10 bases between the germline ends. CDR1 and CDR2 from the germline V gene are SGHAT and FQNNGV. The CDR3 spells CASSLDGQASTDTQYF. The CDR3 nucleotides read TGTGCCAGCAGCTTAGACGGGCAGGCCAGCACAGATACGCAGTATTTT.

This clone appeared a single time. This sequence joins TRBV11-2 and TRBJ1-2; the match to TRBD1 covers 8 bases. The CDR3 totals 13 residues. Germline trimming cut 5 bases from V and 6 bases from J; bases unmatched to any gene: 5. Germline CDR1 and CDR2: SGHAT and FQNNGV. The CDR3 is CASSPGQAHGYTF. DNA for the CDR3: TGTGCCAGCAGCCCGGGACAGGCTCATGGCTACACCTTC.

V gene TRBV6-1 combines with J gene TRBJ1-5; TRBD1 matches 7 bases. The V segment lost 4 bases and the J segment 5 bases; nucleotides outside the gene matches: 14. This CDR3 has 17 amino acids. Germline CDR1 MNHNS, CDR2 SASEGT. The CDR3 DNA sequence: TGTGCCAGCAGTGTTGGGATAAGCACAACAGGGGATCAGCCCCAGCATTTT. As protein: CASSVGISTTGDQPQHF.

The genes are TRBV29-1 and TRBJ2-3; D is unresolved. Germline V lookup: CDR1 SQVTM, CDR2 ANQGSEA. Trimming pared 2 bases from V and 1 base from J, leaving 7 bases between. CDR3 length: 13 residues. CDR3 sequence: CSVEFRRTDTQYF. CDR3 sequence (DNA): TGCAGCGTTGAATTCAGACGCACAGATACGCAGTATTTT.

In this sample, this clone turned up a few times. The V and J genes are TRBV18 and TRBJ2-7; the D is unclear. The length of the CDR3 is 11 residues. Trimming took off 2 bases at V and 4 bases at J, with 3 bases between the two ends. Germline V gene sequence: CDR1 KGHSH, CDR2 LQKENI. CDR3 region: CASSPGYEQYF. In DNA, the CDR3 is TGTGCCAGCTCACCAGGATACGAGCAGTACTTC.

This chain joins TRBV19 and TRBJ1-4; D is ambiguous. Germline CDR1 and CDR2: LNHDA and SQIVND (reference sequence). This CDR3 has 17 amino acids. V dropped 6 bases and J dropped 0 bases, with 17 bases sitting between them. The CDR3 bases are TGTGCCAGTAGCTGGCGTGGTGGTTTTGCAACTAATGAAAAACTGTTTTTT. Translating gives CASSWRGGFATNEKLFF.

Points on this clone: Germline and junction disagree at one end, which may indicate a read error. Other DNA sequences in this specimen translate into the identical CDR3. This chain uses TRBV12-5 with TRBJ2-5; 9 nucleotides line up with TRBD1. The CDR3 sequence is 17 residues long. Germline CDR1 and CDR2: LGHNT and FRNRAP. This CDR3 is CASGLAQAWDRVETQYF. In DNA, the CDR3 is TGTGCTAGTGGCTTGGCCCAAGCTTGGGACAGGGTAGAGACCCAGTACTTC.

V is TRBV21-1 and J is TRBJ1-3. TRBV21-1 is shown as a pseudogene. This CDR3 comprises 15 residues. The CDR3, as DNA: TGTGCCAGCAGCAAGAACAGGACTACTGGAAACACCATATATTTT. It specifies CASSKNRTTGNTIYF.

The V and J genes are TRBV10-2 and TRBJ1-1; possible D gene TRBD1, 5 bases. The V end was cut by 3 bases, the J end by 0 bases, with 17 bases between. CDR1 WSHSY and CDR2 SAAADI come from the germline V gene. This CDR3 has 17 residues. CDR3 residues: CASSDLSVGTMNTEAFF. The CDR3 DNA reads as TGCGCCAGCAGTGATTTGTCCGTCGGGACCATGAACACTGAAGCTTTCTTT.